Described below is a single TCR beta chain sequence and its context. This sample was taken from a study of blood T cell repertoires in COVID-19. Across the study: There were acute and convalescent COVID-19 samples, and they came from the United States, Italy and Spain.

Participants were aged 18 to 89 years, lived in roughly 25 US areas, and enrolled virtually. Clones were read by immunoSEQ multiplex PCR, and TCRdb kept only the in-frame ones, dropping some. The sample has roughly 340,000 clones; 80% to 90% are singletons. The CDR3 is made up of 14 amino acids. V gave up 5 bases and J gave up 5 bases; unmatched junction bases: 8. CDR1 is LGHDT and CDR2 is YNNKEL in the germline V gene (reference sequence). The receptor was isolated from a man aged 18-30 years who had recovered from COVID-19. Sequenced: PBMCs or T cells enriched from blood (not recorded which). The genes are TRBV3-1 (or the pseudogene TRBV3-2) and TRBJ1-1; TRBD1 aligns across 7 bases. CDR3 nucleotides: TGTGCCAGCAGCGTCGGGACAGAGGATACTGAAGCTTTCTTT. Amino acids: CASSVGTEDTEAFF.